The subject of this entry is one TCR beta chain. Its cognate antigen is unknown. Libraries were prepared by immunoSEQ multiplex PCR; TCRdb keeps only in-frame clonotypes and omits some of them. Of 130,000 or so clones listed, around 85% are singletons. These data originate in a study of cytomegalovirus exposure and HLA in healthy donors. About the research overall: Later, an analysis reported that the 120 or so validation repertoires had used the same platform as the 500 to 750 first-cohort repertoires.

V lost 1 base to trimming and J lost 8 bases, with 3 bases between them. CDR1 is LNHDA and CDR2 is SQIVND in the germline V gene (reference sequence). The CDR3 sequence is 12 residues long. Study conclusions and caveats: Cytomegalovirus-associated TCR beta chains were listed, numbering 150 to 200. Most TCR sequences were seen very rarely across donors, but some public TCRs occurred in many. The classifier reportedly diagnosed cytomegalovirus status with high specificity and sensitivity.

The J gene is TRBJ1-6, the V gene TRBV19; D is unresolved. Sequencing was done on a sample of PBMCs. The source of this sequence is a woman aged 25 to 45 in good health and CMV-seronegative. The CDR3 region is CASSIGDSPLHF. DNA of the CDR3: TGTGCCAGTAGTATAGGAGATTCACCCCTCCACTTT.